This is a list of T cell receptor beta chains from one sample in a study of blood T cell repertoires in COVID-19. Method: immunoSEQ multiplex PCR; TCRdb's copy keeps in-frame clones and lacks some. The sample comprises around 290,000 clones, 80% to 95% of which are singletons, and 2.2% rests with the top ten. Material for sequencing was peripheral blood. The receptors shown here come from a woman in her twenties or thirties with COVID-19, enrolled during active disease. CDR3s include the opening cysteine and the closing phenylalanine or tryptophan.

j_call	v_call	cdr3_aa
TRBJ2-7	TRBV5-4	CASSLSGSSYEQYF
TRBJ2-1	TRBV15	CATSSHPSGTFNEQFF
TRBJ1-4	TRBV19	CASSRQYNEKLFF
TRBJ1-2	TRBV7-8	CASSLESGGKYYGYTF
TRBJ1-1	TRBV7-2	CASSLAPQNTEAFF
TRBJ2-7	TRBV6-5	CASGRLAGGPYEQYF
TRBJ2-1	TRBV7-9	CASSLSTSREQFF
TRBJ1-6	TRBV6-6	CASSYTGKVSPLHF
TRBJ2-5	TRBV15	CATSRAQETQYF
TRBJ2-1	TRBV28	CASSPGTGTYNEQFF
TRBJ1-5	TRBV6-1	CASSEDSDSNQPQHF
TRBJ2-5	TRBV10-2	CASTSSITGEETQYF
TRBJ1-6	TRBV27	CASSLSMQGGTGRSPLHF